Listed below are T cell receptor beta chains from one sample, sequenced in a study of T-cell reconstitution after alpha-beta-depleted transplantation in children. TCRdb redid the calling of the PCR reads with MiXCR, one entry per CDR3 protein. The table lists some 240,000 distinct CDR3 sequences, more than 10% of them singletons. The starting material was PBMCs from the stem cell graft donor, obtained from the stem cell graft. The receptors come from a human donor who donated a stem cell graft to a child with acute lymphoblastic leukemia. The CDR3 runs from the conserved cysteine through the conserved F or W. The D gene is left open where the match is weak. Clone size is shown for a subset of rows, as once, few, many or a class of expanded clone.

size	V	D	J	DNA	CDR3
many	TRBV5-1	-	TRBJ1-2	TGCGCCAGCAGCCCAGTGGACGGGAACTATGGCTACACCTTC	CASSPVDGNYGYTF
many	TRBV29-1	-	TRBJ2-7	TGCAGCGTTGTATGGGGGCCCAGCTACGAGCAGTACTTC	CSVVWGPSYEQYF
few	TRBV20-1	-	TRBJ2-7	TGCAGCGCACCTCGCCGGGGCTCCTACGAGCAGTACTTC	CSAPRRGSYEQYF
many	TRBV27	-	TRBJ2-1	TGTGCCAGCAGTTTAGGAGTACGGAACAATGAGCAGTTCTTC	CASSLGVRNNEQFF
-	TRBV30	-	TRBJ1-3	TGTGCCTGGGGGGGGCACTCTGGAAACACCATATATTTT	CAWGGHSGNTIYF
many	TRBV27	TRBD2	TRBJ2-3	TGTGCCAGCAGTTCGCTAGCGGGAGGGCCAATTTCAGATACGCAGTATTTT	CASSSLAGGPISDTQYF
many	TRBV12-3/TRBV12-4	-	TRBJ2-7	TGTGCCAGCAGCTTTCGACCTGACTCCTACGAGCAGTACTTC	CASSFRPDSYEQYF
many	TRBV28	TRBD1	TRBJ1-2	TGTGCCAGCAGCCTTGAGCCCGGGACAGCTAACTATGGCTACACCTTC	CASSLEPGTANYGYTF
many	TRBV20-1	-	TRBJ1-1	TGCAGTGCTTCTGACTACACTGAAGCTTTCTTT	CSASDYTEAFF
many	TRBV10-3	-	TRBJ2-1	TGTGCCATCAGCATTTACTCAAGACAGGCCACGGTAGATGAGCAGTTCTTC	CAISIYSRQATVDEQFF
many	TRBV6-2/TRBV6-3	-	TRBJ1-5	TGTGCCAGCAGTTACTTGAGGAGTAATCAGCCCCAGCATTTT	CASSYLRSNQPQHF
-	TRBV29-1	TRBD1	TRBJ2-6	TGCAGCGTTGGTGACAGGGTGAGCTCTGGGGCCAACGTCCTGACTTTC	CSVGDRVSSGANVLTF
many	TRBV20-1	-	TRBJ2-7	TGCAGTGCTAGGCCGGGACTTGGGGACGAGCAGTACTTC	CSARPGLGDEQYF
-	TRBV20-1	TRBD1	TRBJ1-5	TGCAGTGCTAAAGGGGGGACAGTCAATCAGCCCCAGCATTTT	CSAKGGTVNQPQHF
many	TRBV12-3/TRBV12-4	-	TRBJ2-3	TGTGCCAGCAGGCCACGGACCCGTAGCACAGATACGCAGTATTTT	CASRPRTRSTDTQYF
many	TRBV5-1	TRBD2	TRBJ2-1	TGCGCCAGCAGCTTGGAAGGGACTAGCGTCAATGAGCAGTTCTTC	CASSLEGTSVNEQFF
many	TRBV12-5	-	TRBJ1-2	TGTGCTAGTGGTCCGGATACAACCTTCTATGGCTACACCTTC	CASGPDTTFYGYTF
many	TRBV5-1	TRBD1	TRBJ2-3	TGCGCCAGCAGCTCCATAAGATTCCGGGGACAGGTCACAGATACGCAGTATTTT	CASSSIRFRGQVTDTQYF
-	TRBV4-3	TRBD2	TRBJ2-1	TGCGCCAGCAGCCGCTTCAGCGGGAGGAATATGAATGAGCAGTTCTTC	CASSRFSGRNMNEQFF
-	TRBV5-6	-	TRBJ1-2	TGTGCCAGCAGCCCAGTAAGGACTAACTATGGCTACACCTTC	CASSPVRTNYGYTF
-	TRBV20-1	TRBD1	TRBJ2-7	TGCAGTGCTAGCGACAGGGCCGTAGGGATCCGCGAGCAGTACTTC	CSASDRAVGIREQYF
few	TRBV28	TRBD2	TRBJ2-7	TGTGCCAGCAGTCAGGAGATTAGCGGGAGGGACGAGCAGTACTTC	CASSQEISGRDEQYF
many	TRBV12-3/TRBV12-4	TRBD2	TRBJ2-2	TGTGCCAGCAGTTTTGGTCTAGCGGGGGGCACCGGGGAGCTGTTTTTT	CASSFGLAGGTGELFF
few	TRBV7-9	TRBD1	TRBJ2-7	TGTGCCAGCAGCCAGAACTATCTCCGGGACAGGGGCTTCGAGCAGTACTTC	CASSQNYLRDRGFEQYF
many	TRBV7-2	-	TRBJ2-3	TGTGCCAGCAGCTCGTCAGCGGGCATTAGCACAGATACGCAGTATTTT	CASSSSAGISTDTQYF
many	TRBV18	TRBD1	TRBJ1-2	TGTGCCAGCTCACCGTCGACAGGGAAGTCAAACTATGGCTACACCTTC	CASSPSTGKSNYGYTF
many	TRBV10-3	-	TRBJ1-2	TGTGCCATCAGAGGGTCTGACAGAGGGGGCTACACCTTC	CAIRGSDRGGYTF
many	TRBV29-1	-	TRBJ2-2	TGCAGCGTTGCGGGGCTGGACACCGGGGAGCTGTTTTTT	CSVAGLDTGELFF
-	TRBV4-3	-	TRBJ1-2	TGCGCCAGCAGCCAAGATGTAGCTGGCGGTCAGGTTGGAGGCTACACCTTC	CASSQDVAGGQVGGYTF
many	TRBV20-1	-	TRBJ2-7	TGCAGTGCTCAGAATAGGCGGGACTCCTACGAGCAGTACTTC	CSAQNRRDSYEQYF
few	TRBV6-1	-	TRBJ1-5	TGTGCCAGCAGTGAACGGTCACTCAATCAGCCCCAGCATTTT	CASSERSLNQPQHF
-	TRBV6-2/TRBV6-3	TRBD1	TRBJ2-1	TGTGCCAGCAGTAAGGACAGGGGGCCAGCGGGGGAGCAGTTCTTC	CASSKDRGPAGEQFF
-	TRBV4-1	-	TRBJ2-2	TGCGCCAGCAGCCATTTTCTTTCTCAGGGTGGATACGGGGAGCTGTTTTTT	CASSHFLSQGGYGELFF
many	TRBV12-3/TRBV12-4	TRBD1	TRBJ1-5	TGTGCCAGCAGCCGTGGTTCGGGACAGGGTAATCAGCCCCAGCATTTT	CASSRGSGQGNQPQHF
-	TRBV30	TRBD1	TRBJ1-1	TGTGCCTGGAGCCCAGGGTCAGGGGGCTTGAACACTGAAGCTTTCTTT	CAWSPGSGGLNTEAFF
many	TRBV4-3	TRBD2	TRBJ2-3	TGCGCCAGCAGCCACAATAGCGGGGGGGGAGATACGCAGTATTTT	CASSHNSGGGDTQYF
many	TRBV11-2	-	TRBJ1-5	TGTGCCAGCAGCTTAGAGCCAGTATCCTATAGCAATCAGCCCCAGCATTTT	CASSLEPVSYSNQPQHF
many	TRBV7-9	-	TRBJ1-1	TGTGCCAGCAGCAATACCCTGGAGGGGGTGGCTGAAGCTTTCTTT	CASSNTLEGVAEAFF
many	TRBV12-3/TRBV12-4	-	TRBJ2-5	TGTGCCAGCAGTTTAGCGCCAGGGGGGCAAGAGACCCAGTACTTC	CASSLAPGGQETQYF
many	TRBV27	-	TRBJ2-2	TGTGCCAGCAGTTCCCTGCAGGGTATCGGGGAGCTGTTTTTT	CASSSLQGIGELFF
-	TRBV20-1	-	TRBJ2-5	TGCAGTGCTAGGGTTCGGGACGGACGGGAGACCCAGTACTTC	CSARVRDGRETQYF